This T cell receptor (beta chain) stems from a study of CD4 T cells in relation to SARS-CoV-2 and coronaviruses. As for the study in general: After about nine days of antigen culture, PBMC TCR beta CDR3s were sequenced.

Details on this clone: Its specificity is not known.

The protocol was immunoSEQ multiplex PCR, while the TCRdb copy is restricted to in-frame clones and leaves out a portion. The sample lists about 22,000 clones; about three quarters were seen once. CDR1 and CDR2 (germline): SGDLS, YYNGEE. V trimming: 1 base; J trimming: 0 bases; junction bases outside the gene matches: 2. The CDR3 is 15 residues long. Unexposed donor CD4+ T cells date from about 2011-2018, before the COVID-19 pandemic. The cells were cultured for roughly 11 days before CD4+ T cells were isolated. General observations from the study: No crossreactivity against non-spike viral proteins was tested here.

The receptor was isolated from a human donor in good health. What was sequenced was CD4+ T cells from PBMCs, cultured in vitro. The chain links TRBV9 to TRBJ1-1; 8 nucleotides match TRBD1. CDR3 amino acids: CASSVTTGVNTEAFF. The DNA for the CDR3 is TGTGCCAGCAGCGTAACGACAGGGGTGAACACTGAAGCTTTCTTT.